The 30 T cell receptor beta chains below all came from one sample that was sequenced in a study of T-cell memory formation after mild COVID-19. One entry per CDR3 protein, called by TCRdb with MiXCR from the 5' RACE reads. The sample has hundreds of thousands of distinct CDR3 sequences; 19% are singletons. Material: PBMCs or a T cell subset sorted from them (not recorded which). The origin of the receptors is a man aged 18 to 30 who had mild COVID-19 (a few samples of this study predate the infection). Cell type and time point are not known.

The V gene is TRBV5-6, the J gene TRBJ2-3; 9 nucleotides align to TRBD1. The germline gives CDR1 SGHDT, CDR2 YYEEEE. This CDR3 has 15 amino acids. J was trimmed by 0 bases and V by 3 bases; bases with no gene match: 2. The CDR3, as DNA: TGTGCCAGCAGCTGGACAGGGGCGAGCACAGATACGCAGTATTTT. Protein: CASSWTGASTDTQYF.

The V call is TRBV9, the J call TRBJ2-5; 8 positions match TRBD1. Germline CDR1 reads SGDLS; CDR2 reads YYNGEE. The CDR3 is 17 residues long. V trimming: 5 bases; J trimming: 2 bases; junction bases outside the gene matches: 14. CDR3 coding DNA: TGTGCCAGCAGTGACTCCAGGACAGGGAGGCGACAAGAGACCCAGTACTTC. This translates into CASSDSRTGRRQETQYF.

The chain joins TRBV11-2 to TRBJ2-5; tentative D call: TRBD1 (5 bases). Germline CDR1 is SGHAT and CDR2 is FQNNGV. There are 15 residues in the CDR3. V was trimmed by 1 base and J by 2 bases, leaving 11 bases between them. The CDR3 sequence: CASSLAGGQQETQYF. The CDR3, as DNA: TGTGCCAGCAGCTTAGCCGGCGGACAACAAGAGACCCAGTACTTC.

The chain couples TRBV7-3 to TRBJ2-2; TRBD1 or TRBD2 may be the D gene (5 bases each). The V gene lost 5 bases and the J gene lost 1 base, with 17 bases spanning the gap. Germline V gives CDR1 SGHTA, CDR2 FQGTGA. The CDR3 spans 17 residues. CDR3 DNA: TGTGCCAGCAGCCCGATTGTGGGGACCATGAACACCGGGGAGCTGTTTTTT. Protein: CASSPIVGTMNTGELFF.

This clonotype was picked up one time. V gene TRBV21-1 combines with J gene TRBJ2-7; TRBD1, as called in the table, went unchecked against the DNA. TRBV21-1 constitutes a pseudogene. This CDR3 has 17 residues. CDR3 in DNA: TGTGCCAGCAGCAAAGTTGAGAGGACAGAGAAAACCTACGAGCAGTACGTC. Translated: CASSKVERTEKTYEQYV.

The chain joins TRBV7-9 to TRBJ2-5, with 11 bases identical to TRBD2. The CDR3 loop spans 17 amino acids. Unmatched junction bases numbered 9, after V lost 5 bases and J lost 1 base. Germline assignment: CDR1 SEHNR and CDR2 FQNEAQ (reference sequence). CDR3 nucleotide sequence: TGTGCCAGCAGCCGACTAGCGGGGAGTGGTTTCCAAGAGACCCAGTACTTC. Protein sequence: CASSRLAGSGFQETQYF.

There are a few counts of this clonotype. J is TRBJ1-1 and V is TRBV28; D might be TRBD1 (5 bases). Germline CDR1 and CDR2: MDHEN and SYDVKM. The CDR3 totals 14 residues. V was cut by 5 bases and J by 4 bases, with 14 bases left in between. The chain's CDR3 is CASSPSIGGTEAFF. The CDR3 DNA sequence: TGTGCCAGCAGTCCCAGTATCGGGGGCACTGAAGCTTTCTTT.

In its sample, this clonotype was seen a few times. The chain recombines TRBV7-9 with TRBJ2-1, with TRBD1 as a possible D gene (6 bases). Trimming pared 2 bases from V and 9 bases from J, leaving 17 bases between. The CDR3 covers 15 residues. The germline gives CDR1 SEHNR, CDR2 FQNEAQ (reference sequence). CDR3 residues: CASSLPQGFRGEQFF. Written as DNA, the CDR3 is TGTGCCAGCAGCTTACCGCAGGGGTTTAGGGGTGAGCAGTTCTTC.

This clonotype was recorded a few times. The chain carries TRBV5-1 and TRBJ2-3, with 14 nucleotides matching TRBD2. Losses at the gene ends were 4 bases for V and 6 bases for J; bases not matched to a gene: 10. Germline V gives CDR1 SGHRS, CDR2 YFSETQ. There are 17 residues in the CDR3. The CDR3, as DNA: TGCGCCAGCAGCCCACAGACTAGCGGGGGGGCAGGCGATACGCAGTATTTT. It yields the protein CASSPQTSGGAGDTQYF.

Ten or more counts support this clonotype. V is TRBV12-3 or TRBV12-4 and J is TRBJ2-3, with D perhaps TRBD1 or TRBD2 (5 bases each). CDR3 length: 13 residues. The V end was cut by 5 bases, the J end by 10 bases, with 16 bases between. The CDR3 reads CASSPQEARAQYF. The CDR3 coding sequence is TGTGCCAGCAGTCCTCAGGAGGCCAGGGCGCAGTATTTT.

This clonotype was picked up a small number of times. The genes are TRBV7-2 and TRBJ2-7; 9 bases map to TRBD1. The germline CDR1 and CDR2 sequences are SGHTA and FQGNSA. Trimming took 5 bases from V and 3 from J; bases not matched to a gene: 5. The CDR3 has 14 amino acids. The CDR3 region has the DNA TGTGCCAGCAGCCCGGACAGGGGTCGCTACGAGCAGTACTTC. It codes for CASSPDRGRYEQYF.

In this sample, this clonotype turned up a few times. The CDR3 DNA reads TGCGCCAGCAGCACGCAGGGGACGGGGCATTACAATGAGCAGTTCTTC. It translates to CASSTQGTGHYNEQFF. The chain links TRBV5-1 to TRBJ2-1; weak D call: TRBD1 (6 bases). V was clipped by 4 bases and J by 4 bases, with 18 bases between them. The CDR3 totals 16 residues. CDR1 and CDR2 (germline): SGHRS, YFSETQ.

A few counts support this clonotype. This rearrangement joins TRBV7-3 to TRBJ2-5, with D possibly being TRBD1 (6 bases). V was shortened by 0 bases and J by 5 bases, with 7 bases between the two germline ends. The CDR3 runs to 13 residues. Germline V CDR1 and CDR2: SGHTA, FQGTGA. CDR3 in DNA: TGTGCCAGCAGCTTAACCCAGGGGGAGACCCAGTACTTC. It is translated as CASSLTQGETQYF.

This clonotype was seen a handful of times. The genes are TRBV20-1 and TRBJ2-5; D ambiguous. Germline CDR1 DFQATT, CDR2 SNEGSKA (reference sequence). This CDR3 region has 12 residues. V lost 4 bases and J 5 bases, leaving 11 bases between the germline ends. The CDR3 protein is CSATGYLETQYF. DNA for the CDR3: TGCAGTGCTACCGGATACCTCGAGACCCAGTACTTC.

The table lists this clonotype with many counts. V usage is TRBV7-6 and J usage is TRBJ2-5; D is unclear. The germline V gene encodes CDR1 SGHVS and CDR2 FNYEAQ. The CDR3 covers 13 residues. V lost 1 base and J 2 bases, leaving 5 bases between the germline ends. CDR3 loop: CASSLGRQETQYF. The CDR3 DNA reads as TGTGCCAGCAGCTTAGGCCGGCAAGAGACCCAGTACTTC.

The chain combines TRBV7-3 with TRBJ1-5, with 7 bases matching TRBD1. The V segment lost 7 bases and the J segment 5 bases; nucleotides outside the gene matches: 14. The CDR3 has 16 amino acids. Germline CDR1 reads SGHTA; CDR2 reads FQGTGA. Here the CDR3 reads CASTLRDSEVHQPQHF. The CDR3 DNA sequence: TGTGCCAGCACCTTGAGGGACAGCGAGGTCCATCAGCCCCAGCATTTT.

The J gene is TRBJ2-7, the V gene TRBV7-7, with TRBD1 identical over 10 bases. The CDR3 consists of 18 residues. Per germline, CDR1 SSHAT and CDR2 FNYEAQ (reference sequence). The CDR3 spells CASSLSRGGQGPVYEQYV. The DNA of the CDR3 is TGTGCTAGCAGCTTATCTCGGGGGGGACAGGGGCCGGTCTACGAGCAGTACGTC.

In this sample, this clonotype turned up a few times. This rearrangement joins TRBV27 to TRBJ1-5, with 7 bases that match TRBD1. The CDR3 is 14 amino acids. Looked up from germline, CDR1 is MNHEY and CDR2 is SMNVEV (reference sequence). V gave up 6 bases and J gave up 7 bases; unmatched junction bases: 9. The CDR3 is CASSLTQGRQPQHF. The CDR3 region has the DNA TGTGCCAGCAGCCTAACACAGGGGAGGCAGCCCCAGCATTTT.

CDR3 sequence (DNA): TGCGCCAGCAGCTTTGAGGGGGGCTATGGCTACACCTTC. The encoded protein is CASSFEGGYGYTF. The J gene is TRBJ1-2, the V gene TRBV5-1, with D possibly TRBD1 on 6 matching bases. V lost 2 bases to trimming and J lost 4 bases, with 9 bases between them. Germline lookup yields CDR1 SGHRS and CDR2 YFSETQ. The CDR3 loop spans 13 amino acids.

The gene calls are TRBV4-2 and TRBJ2-3; TRBD2 matches at 11 bases. There are 17 residues in the CDR3. V dropped 6 bases and J dropped 1; count of bases not matched to a gene: 9. The germline CDR1 and CDR2 sequences are LGHNA and YNFKEQ. CDR3 nucleotides: TGTGCCAGCAGGGGAATGACTAGCGGGGAACGCACAGATACGCAGTATTTT. Amino acids: CASRGMTSGERTDTQYF.

This clonotype was seen a handful of times. The chain links TRBV7-2 to TRBJ2-7; 7 nucleotides match TRBD1. The CDR3 length is 14 residues. Germline V gene lookup returns CDR1 SGHTA and CDR2 FQGNSA. V lost 2 bases, J lost 6 bases, and 7 bases stayed unmatched. The CDR3, as DNA: TGTGCCAGCAGCTTATCCGGACAGGCGGGCGAGCAGTACGTC. Protein: CASSLSGQAGEQYV.

This clonotype was counted only a few times. The rearrangement links TRBV18 to TRBJ1-1; perhaps TRBD1 as D (6 bases). The germline V and J ends were trimmed by 3 bases and 1 base, with 9 bases remaining between them. The CDR3 runs to 14 residues. CDR1 is KGHSH and CDR2 is LQKENI in the germline V gene. CDR3 coding DNA: TGTGCCAGCTCACCCGGACAGCCGAACACTGAAGCTTTCTTT. Its translation: CASSPGQPNTEAFF.

Only a few counts were recorded for this clonotype. This chain joins TRBV6-1 and TRBJ2-5, with D unresolved. The CDR3 runs 12 residues. Germline CDR1 MNHNS, CDR2 SASEGT. V was cut by 3 bases and J by 9 bases, with 11 bases left in between. The CDR3 coding sequence is TGTGCCAGCAGTGACGTGGGTATCTCCCAGTACTTC. It encodes CASSDVGISQYF.

The V gene is TRBV7-8, the J gene TRBJ2-7; weak D call: TRBD1 (7 bases). There are 11 residues in the CDR3. The germline V gene has CDR1 SGHVS and CDR2 FQNEAQ. V was trimmed by 11 bases and J by 4 bases, leaving 12 bases between them. CDR3 sequence reads: CALEGAYEQYV. The DNA for the CDR3 is TGTGCCCTGGAGGGGGCATACGAGCAGTACGTC.

This clonotype was observed a few times. The J gene is TRBJ2-2, the V gene TRBV4-1; 7 bases agree with TRBD2. This CDR3 has 15 amino acids. Germline lookup yields CDR1 MGHRA and CDR2 YSYEKL. J gave up 8 bases and V 4 bases, and 10 bases lay outside the gene matches. In DNA form, the CDR3 reads TGCGCCAGCAGCCCCTGGAGCGGGGTTCCGGGGGAGCTGTTTTTT. Encoded protein: CASSPWSGVPGELFF.

This clonotype came up a few times. The gene calls are TRBV6-2 or TRBV6-3 and TRBJ2-5, with a possible D match to TRBD2 (7 bases). Trimming left V 2 bases short and J 4 bases short, with 14 bases between. The CDR3 is made up of 15 amino acids. Germline V gene data show CDR1 as MNHEY and CDR2 as SVGEGT. Here the CDR3 reads CASSYLGGPGETQYF. CDR3 DNA sequence: TGTGCCAGCAGTTACCTCGGGGGGCCAGGAGAGACCCAGTACTTC.

V gene TRBV5-1 combines with J gene TRBJ2-7; 8 nucleotides line up with TRBD1. V lost 2 bases and J lost 12; bases outside the gene matches: 4. The CDR3 contains 11 residues. Per the germline V gene, CDR1 is SGHRS and CDR2 is YFSETQ. The CDR3 nucleotides are TGCGCCAGCAGCTTTGGGGACAGGAGGTACGTC. Its translation: CASSFGDRRYV.

The genes are TRBV7-6 and TRBJ2-3; 7 nucleotides match TRBD2. The ends lost 4 bases at V and 0 bases at J; junction bases unmatched: 7. The germline V gene encodes CDR1 SGHVS and CDR2 FNYEAQ. The CDR3 sequence is 16 residues long. The DNA of the CDR3 is TGTGCCAGCAGCTCCTATTCGCGGGGGAGCACAGATACGCAGTATTTT. It translates to CASSSYSRGSTDTQYF.

V and J are TRBV7-9 and TRBJ2-1, with D tentatively TRBD1 or TRBD2 (5 bases each). The germline V and J ends were trimmed by 4 bases and 2 bases, with 12 bases remaining between them. CDR1 SEHNR and CDR2 FQNEAQ come from the germline V gene (reference sequence). The CDR3 runs to 15 residues. CDR3 amino acids: CASSSGTGPYNEQFF. The CDR3 region has the DNA TGTGCCAGCAGCTCCGGGACGGGCCCCTACAATGAGCAGTTCTTC. Together with reference TRBV7-9 and TRBJ2-1, the CDR3 gives the full variable domain: DTGVSQNPRHKITKRGQNVTFRCDPISEHNRLYWYRQTLGQGPEFLTYFQNEAQLEKSRLLSDRFSAERPKGSFSTLEIQRTEQGDSAMYLCASSSGTGPYNEQFFGPGTRLTVL.

The chain couples TRBV27 to TRBJ2-1; a weak D match, TRBD1 (5 bases). The CDR3 is 14 amino acids. V was clipped by 5 bases and J by 6 bases, with 14 bases between them. Germline V gene sequence: CDR1 MNHEY, CDR2 SMNVEV (reference sequence). CDR3 bases: TGTGCCAGCAGTCTACAGGCGATACTCAATGAGCAGTTCTTC. Translating gives CASSLQAILNEQFF.